The clone carrying this T cell receptor (beta chain) was counted ten times or more. The antigen remains unidentified. Each CDR3 protein is one row after TCRdb ran MiXCR on the reads. The sample contains just under 550,000 distinct CDR3 sequences, 26% of which appear only once. The sample comes from a study of T cell repertoires in cytomegalovirus infection. On the study more broadly: CMV infection plus the matching HLA type was flagged by public TCR beta signatures.

CDR3 length equals 14 residues. Germline V lookup: CDR1 SEHNR, CDR2 FQNEAQ (reference sequence). V lost 7 bases and J 7 bases, leaving 19 bases between the germline ends. Notes on the study in general: The study identified carriers of CMV plus the relevant HLA from cumulative public TCR beta family frequency. CMV-specific HLA-C-restricted TCR beta clonotypes dominated the ex vivo response.

The rearrangement links TRBV7-9 to TRBJ1-1, with TRBD1 as a possible D gene (6 bases). Material: PBMCs. The receptor was isolated from a human donor in good health (CMV status not recorded). Some clones in this sample may be carry-over from other donors' samples. CDR3 nucleotides: TGTGCCAGCACCTCAATGGGGGGGGCGGTTGAAGCTTTCTTT. Amino acids: CASTSMGGAVEAFF.